This paragraph covers one TCR beta chain sequence. Its cognate antigen is unknown. The trim removed 6 bases at V and 7 bases at J, leaving 7 bases unmatched. Germline V gene data show CDR1 as LNHDA and CDR2 as SQIVND (reference sequence). This CDR3 contains 14 residues. The data were obtained in a study of cytomegalovirus exposure and HLA in healthy donors. Overall study findings and caveats: Some public TCRs appeared in many individuals, while most sequences were rare.

The PCR ran on 60 Vbeta and 13 Jbeta primers. Method: immunoSEQ multiplex PCR; TCRdb's copy keeps in-frame clones and lacks some. The table has roughly 70,000 clones, about 81% seen once; the top ten hold around 12%. The chain uses TRBV19 and TRBJ2-1, with TRBD2 matching 9 bases. Input material: PBMCs. The sequence was obtained from a man in his 70s in good health and CMV-seronegative. CDR3 nucleotides: TGTGCCAGTAGAGTTAGCGGGGGTCCTAATGAGCAGTTCTTC. It is translated as CASRVSGGPNEQFF.